This TCR beta chain stems from a study of blood T cells in healthy people across ages. Each donor had 9 to 10 milliliters of peripheral blood drawn. Total RNA extraction produced at least 5 micrograms (per sample) for the study. Study outcomes and limitations: While age rose, TCR beta diversity per million T cells dropped in a roughly linear way.

Germline V lookup: CDR1 LGHNA, CDR2 YSLEER. The CDR3 is 17 residues long. V shed 4 bases and J shed 4 bases, with 19 bases lying between them. Combining a sample-barcoded 5' primer with a J-beta primer mix, a second PCR ran for 7 to 11 cycles. A template-switch adaptor containing 12 random nucleotides labeled each cDNA molecule. In TCRdb, the 5' RACE reads were re-called with MiXCR into one record per CDR3 protein. The sample contains approximately 790,000 distinct CDR3 sequences, roughly 60% of which appear only once. As to this clonotype: Its specificity is not known.

The sequencing sample was made of blood. The J gene is TRBJ1-4, the V gene TRBV4-3, with D maybe TRBD1 (5 bases). The sequence was collected from a man aged 30-40 years in good health. The CDR3 coding sequence is TGCGCCAGCAGCCCAGGGCCCCCGGGGCAGGGTAATGAAAAACTGTTTTTT. It codes for CASSPGPPGQGNEKLFF.